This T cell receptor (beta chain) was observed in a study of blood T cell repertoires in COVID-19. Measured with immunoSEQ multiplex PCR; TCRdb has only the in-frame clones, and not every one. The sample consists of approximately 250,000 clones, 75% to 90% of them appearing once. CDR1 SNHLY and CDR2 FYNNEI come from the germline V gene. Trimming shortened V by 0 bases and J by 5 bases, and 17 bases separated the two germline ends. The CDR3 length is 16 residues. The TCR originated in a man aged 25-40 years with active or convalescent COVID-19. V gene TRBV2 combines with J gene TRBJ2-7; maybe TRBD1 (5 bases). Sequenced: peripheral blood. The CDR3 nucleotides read TGTGCCAGCAGTGAAGCGGTATGGGGCTTGATTCACGAGCAGTACTTC. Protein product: CASSEAVWGLIHEQYF.